This note documents a single T cell receptor beta chain sequence. Participants were aged 18 to 89 years from about 25 US areas. Each participant's cohort was designated according to participant-reported clinical history. Per the original methods: By means of reference gene primer amplification, nucleated cell counts were estimated. Clones were sequenced by immunoSEQ multiplex PCR, and TCRdb holds only the in-frame ones, with some missing. V and J calls and clone size are copied from that table; D and trimming were computed from the DNA. The table shows 300,000 to 450,000 clones, with around 87% occurring only once. The data were obtained in a study of blood T cell repertoires in COVID-19. Input material: PBMCs or T cells enriched from blood (not recorded which). The receptor's source is a man between 35 and 55 years old in a cohort exposed to, infected with or recovered from COVID-19 (not recorded which).

Written as DNA, the CDR3 is TGTGCCAGCAGCCTACTGGCTAGCGGGATCGGTGAGCAGTTCTTC. It is translated as CASSLLASGIGEQFF. The chain joins TRBV2 to TRBJ2-1; 9 bases are shared with TRBD2. Losses at the gene ends were 6 bases for V and 9 bases for J; bases not matched to a gene: 12. Germline lookup yields CDR1 SNHLY and CDR2 FYNNEI. This CDR3 contains 15 residues.